This paragraph covers one T cell receptor (beta chain) sequence. PCR primers comprised 60 Vbeta and 13 Jbeta primers. Libraries were prepared by immunoSEQ multiplex PCR; TCRdb keeps only in-frame clonotypes and omits some of them. The table lists 98,000 or so clones, 65% to 80% of them singletons, with roughly 17% in the top ten. This record comes from a study of cytomegalovirus exposure and HLA in healthy donors. Germline V lookup: CDR1 MNHNS, CDR2 SASEGT. The CDR3 is 16 residues long. Deletions cut 4 bases from V and 0 bases from J, with 13 bases between. The chain has TRBV6-1 and TRBJ2-1, with TRBD1 as a possible D gene (6 bases). Sequenced sample: PBMCs. This receptor was identified in a man aged 60-69 years in good health and CMV-seropositive. CDR3 region: CASSVAGTNSYNEQFF. In nucleotides, the CDR3 is TGTGCCAGCAGTGTGGCCGGGACAAACTCCTACAATGAGCAGTTCTTC.